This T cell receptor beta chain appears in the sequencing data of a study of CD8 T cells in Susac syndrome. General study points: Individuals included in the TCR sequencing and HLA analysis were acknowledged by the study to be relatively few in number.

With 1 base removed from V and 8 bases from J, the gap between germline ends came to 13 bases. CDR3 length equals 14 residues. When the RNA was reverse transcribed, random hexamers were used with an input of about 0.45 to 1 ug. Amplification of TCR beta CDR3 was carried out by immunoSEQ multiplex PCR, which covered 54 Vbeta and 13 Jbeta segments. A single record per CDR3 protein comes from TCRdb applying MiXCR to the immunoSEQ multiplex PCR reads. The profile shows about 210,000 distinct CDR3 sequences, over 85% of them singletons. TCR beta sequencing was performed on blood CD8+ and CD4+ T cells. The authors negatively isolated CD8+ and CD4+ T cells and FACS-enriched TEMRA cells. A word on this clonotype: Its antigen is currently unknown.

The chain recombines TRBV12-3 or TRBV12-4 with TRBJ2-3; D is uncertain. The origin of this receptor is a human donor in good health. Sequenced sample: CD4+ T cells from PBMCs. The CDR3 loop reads CASSLGVGYGTQYF. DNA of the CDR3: TGTGCCAGCAGTTTAGGTGTGGGTTACGGTACGCAGTATTTT.